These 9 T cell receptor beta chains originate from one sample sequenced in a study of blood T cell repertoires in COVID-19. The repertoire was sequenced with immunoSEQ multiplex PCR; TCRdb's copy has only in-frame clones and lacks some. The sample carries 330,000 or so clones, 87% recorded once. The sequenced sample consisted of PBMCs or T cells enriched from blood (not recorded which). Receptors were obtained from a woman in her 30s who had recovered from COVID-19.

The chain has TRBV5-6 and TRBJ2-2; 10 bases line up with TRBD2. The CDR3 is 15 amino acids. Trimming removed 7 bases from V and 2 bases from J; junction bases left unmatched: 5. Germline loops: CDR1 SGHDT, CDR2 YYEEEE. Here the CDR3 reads CASEAGGRNTGELFF. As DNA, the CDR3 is TGTGCCAGCGAAGCGGGGGGGCGAAACACCGGGGAGCTGTTTTTT.

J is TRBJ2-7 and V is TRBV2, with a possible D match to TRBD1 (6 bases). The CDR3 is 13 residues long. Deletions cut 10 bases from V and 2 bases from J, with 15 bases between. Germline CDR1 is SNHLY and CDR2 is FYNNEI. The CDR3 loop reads CATTSGVTYEQYF. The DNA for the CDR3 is TGTGCCACAACCTCAGGGGTTACCTACGAGCAGTACTTC.

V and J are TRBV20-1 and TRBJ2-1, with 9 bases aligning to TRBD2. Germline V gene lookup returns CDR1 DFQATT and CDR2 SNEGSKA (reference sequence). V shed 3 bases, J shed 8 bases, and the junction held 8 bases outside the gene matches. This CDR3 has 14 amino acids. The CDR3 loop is CSASLREGLDEQFF. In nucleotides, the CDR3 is TGCAGTGCTAGTCTGCGGGAGGGCCTCGATGAGCAGTTCTTC.

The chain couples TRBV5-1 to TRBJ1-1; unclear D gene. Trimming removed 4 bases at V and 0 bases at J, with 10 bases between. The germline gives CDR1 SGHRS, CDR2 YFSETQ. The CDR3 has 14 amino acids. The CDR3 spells CASSTDFLNTEAFF. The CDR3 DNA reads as TGCGCCAGCAGCACGGACTTTTTGAACACTGAAGCTTTCTTT.

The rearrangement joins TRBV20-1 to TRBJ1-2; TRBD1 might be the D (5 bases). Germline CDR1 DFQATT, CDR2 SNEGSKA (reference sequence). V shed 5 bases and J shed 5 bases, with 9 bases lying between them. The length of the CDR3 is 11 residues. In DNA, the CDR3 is TGCAGTGCTGGGGCGGGGTATGGCTACACCTTC. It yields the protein CSAGAGYGYTF.

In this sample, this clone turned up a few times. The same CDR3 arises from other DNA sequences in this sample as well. The CDR3 protein is CASSLTGNTEAFF. CDR3 DNA sequence: TGTGCCAGCAGTCTAACAGGGAACACTGAAGCTTTCTTT. The chain links TRBV11-2 to TRBJ1-1; D possibly corresponds to TRBD1 (5 bases). The V gene's germline CDR1 is SGHAT and CDR2 FQNNGV. V was clipped by 6 bases and J by 1 base, with 9 bases between them. The CDR3 extends over 13 amino acids.

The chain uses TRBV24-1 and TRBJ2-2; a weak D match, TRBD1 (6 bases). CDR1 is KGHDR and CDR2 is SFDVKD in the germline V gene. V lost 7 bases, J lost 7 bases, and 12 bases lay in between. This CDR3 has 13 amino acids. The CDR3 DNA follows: TGTGCCACCAGAGAAACAGGGTTCGGGGAGCTGTTTTTT. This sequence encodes CATRETGFGELFF.

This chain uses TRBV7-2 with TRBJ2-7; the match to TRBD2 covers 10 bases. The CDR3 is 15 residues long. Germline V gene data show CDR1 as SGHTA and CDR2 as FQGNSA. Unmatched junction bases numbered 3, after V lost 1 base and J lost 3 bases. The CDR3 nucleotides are TGTGCCAGCAGCTTAGGGCTAGCGGGAGTCTACGAGCAGTACTTC. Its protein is CASSLGLAGVYEQYF.

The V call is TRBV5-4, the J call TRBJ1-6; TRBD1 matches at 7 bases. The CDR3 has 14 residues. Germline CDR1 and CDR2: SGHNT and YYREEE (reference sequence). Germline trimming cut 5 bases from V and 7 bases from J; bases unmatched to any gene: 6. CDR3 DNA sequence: TGTGCCAGCAGGACGGGACAGAGCAATTCACCCCTCCACTTT. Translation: CASRTGQSNSPLHF.